The rows below give T cell receptor beta chains drawn from one sample of a study of OX40 agonist ivuxolimab in advanced cancers. The assay was immunoSEQ multiplex PCR, and TCRdb's table has in-frame clones only and misses some. The repertoire consists of roughly 80,000 clones, with 70% to 90% occurring once and the leading ten covering under 2.5%. Sequences were derived from CD4+ or CD8+ T cells sorted from blood, sampled in a trial of the OX40 agonist ivuxolimab. The origin of the receptors is an adult with an advanced solid tumor such as melanoma, head and neck, liver or kidney cancer. Both conserved end residues are part of each CDR3. The D gene is left open where the match is weak. Size tells how often a clone was seen (once, few, many) or the class of an expanded clone, and some rows leave it out.

d_call	v_call	clone_size	j_call	cdr3_length	cdr3_nt	cdr3_aa
NA	TRBV7-8	NA	TRBJ2-7	11	TGTGCCAGCAGTCAAGGGTTCGAGCAGTACTTC	CASSQGFEQYF
NA	TRBV5-1	NA	TRBJ2-3	15	TGCGCCAGCAGCTTGGTCGGCTTACCCAGAGATACGCAGTATTTT	CASSLVGLPRDTQYF
NA	TRBV4-2	NA	TRBJ2-2	15	TGTGCCAGCAGCCAATTTCATGAGAACACCGGGGAGCTGTTTTTT	CASSQFHENTGELFF
TRBD2	TRBV7-3	NA	TRBJ2-1	15	TGTGCCAGCAGCCCCGGGGGAGGGAGGGCCAATGAGCAGTTCTTC	CASSPGGGRANEQFF
NA	TRBV4-1	NA	TRBJ2-7	17	TGCGCCAGCAGCCAAGAGACGGACAGTCTCACCTCCTACGAGCAGTACTTC	CASSQETDSLTSYEQYF
TRBD2	TRBV7-2	NA	TRBJ2-7	14	TGTGCCAGCAGCTTAGGCCCAGCGGGAGGCGAGCAGTACTTC	CASSLGPAGGEQYF
TRBD2	TRBV6-6	NA	TRBJ2-7	16	TGTGCCAGCAGTACGACTAGCGGGGCAAGCTCCTACGAGCAGTACTTC	CASSTTSGASSYEQYF
TRBD1	TRBV12-5	few	TRBJ1-1	14	TGTGCTAGTGGTCCAGGGGGGATGAACACTGAAGCTTTCTTT	CASGPGGMNTEAFF
NA	TRBV7-2	NA	TRBJ2-7	11	TGTGCCAGCAGCTTCAAGTACGAGCAGTACTTC	CASSFKYEQYF
NA	TRBV5-5	NA	TRBJ2-2	11	TGTGCCAGCAGCTTTAATGGGGAGCTGTTTTTT	CASSFNGELFF
TRBD1	TRBV5-6	NA	TRBJ2-3	15	TGTGCCAGCAGCTTGAGGACAGGGGGGACGGCAACGCAGTATTTT	CASSLRTGGTATQYF
NA	TRBV18	NA	TRBJ2-5	13	TGTGCCAGCTCACCGAGGGTAGAAGAGACCCAGTACTTC	CASSPRVEETQYF
TRBD2	TRBV9	NA	TRBJ2-2	18	TGTGCCAGCAGCCCCCCCTCTCGACTAGCGGGAGTGACCGGGGAGCTGTTTTTT	CASSPPSRLAGVTGELFF
NA	TRBV6-5	NA	TRBJ1-3	15	TGTGCCAGCAGGCCCGATAGCGGCTCTGGAAACACCATATATTTT	CASRPDSGSGNTIYF
NA	TRBV7-2	NA	TRBJ1-5	15	TGTGCCAGCAGCTTTGACAAGGGGGATAATCAGCCCCAGCATTTT	CASSFDKGDNQPQHF
NA	TRBV6-5	NA	TRBJ1-1	13	TGTGCCAGCAGTTACACCGGGGCCCGGCAGGCTTTCTTT	CASSYTGARQAFF
NA	TRBV6-6	NA	TRBJ2-7	11	TGTGCCAGCAGTTACTCGCACGAGCAGTACTTC	CASSYSHEQYF
NA	TRBV5-6	NA	TRBJ1-5	15	TGTGCCAGCAGCTTAAAGGGTCCGTCAAATCAGCCCCAGCATTTT	CASSLKGPSNQPQHF
TRBD2	TRBV28	NA	TRBJ2-7	15	TGTGCCAGCAGGGTTCAACTAGCGGGGCCTGTGGAGCAGTACTTC	CASRVQLAGPVEQYF
NA	TRBV7-2	NA	TRBJ2-3	12	TGTGCCAGCAGCTATGAAGGTCATACGCAGTATTTT	CASSYEGHTQYF
NA	TRBV6-5	NA	TRBJ2-2	12	TGTGCCAGCAGATTTGCCCGTACGGAGCTGTTTTTT	CASRFARTELFF
NA	TRBV7-9	once	TRBJ1-4	14	TGTGCCAGCAGCTTACAGGGAAAAGGGGAAAAACTGTTTTTT	CASSLQGKGEKLFF
TRBD1	TRBV9	NA	TRBJ2-7	15	TGTGCCAGCAGCGTAGGAATCGGGACAGCTTACGAGCAGTACTTC	CASSVGIGTAYEQYF
TRBD2	TRBV28	once	TRBJ2-7	13	TGTGCCACCCTAGCGGGAGGGCCCTACGAGCAGTACTTC	CATLAGGPYEQYF
NA	TRBV2	few	TRBJ1-5	14	TGTGCCAGCAGTTTGGAGGGGAGCAATCAGCCCCAGCATTTT	CASSLEGSNQPQHF
NA	TRBV7-8	NA	TRBJ1-1	14	TGTGCCAGCAGCTCCGGGACACTAAACACTGAAGCTTTCTTT	CASSSGTLNTEAFF
NA	TRBV10-3	NA	TRBJ1-1	11	TGTGCCATCAGTGAAGGGACTGAAGCTTTCTTT	CAISEGTEAFF
TRBD1	TRBV5-1	NA	TRBJ1-6	17	TGCGCCAGCAGCTTGACACCGGGACAGGGGATGGAATCACCCCTCCACTTT	CASSLTPGQGMESPLHF
TRBD2	TRBV6-6	NA	TRBJ2-5	13	TGTGCCAGCAGCTCTGGACTAGCTGAGACCCAGTACTTC	CASSSGLAETQYF
NA	TRBV30	once	TRBJ1-4	15	TGTGCCTGGAGTGTAAAAGGGGCAACTAATGAAAAACTGTTTTTT	CAWSVKGATNEKLFF
NA	TRBV2	NA	TRBJ1-5	13	TGTGCCAGCAGTGATCTTAGAGATCAGCCCCAGCATTTT	CASSDLRDQPQHF
NA	TRBV5-1	few	TRBJ1-1	22	TGCGCCAGCAGCTATCTACCTCTACTCGGCGCTTTAGGGGCAAATCGGAACACTGAAGCTTTCTTT	CASSYLPLLGALGANRNTEAFF
TRBD2	TRBV7-2	once	TRBJ2-7	15	TGTGCCAGCAGCTTAGGGACTAGCGGGACGTACGAGCAGTACTTC	CASSLGTSGTYEQYF
TRBD1	TRBV7-2	once	TRBJ2-1	14	TGTGCCAGCAGCTTAGGGACAGGGGAAGGTGAGCAGTTCTTC	CASSLGTGEGEQFF
NA	TRBV6-5	NA	TRBJ2-5	14	TGTGCCAGCAGTTACTCAAGGGACCAAGAGACCCAGTACTTC	CASSYSRDQETQYF
NA	TRBV2	NA	TRBJ2-7	14	TGTGCCAGCGTTTTCGTACCATCTCAGGACGAGCAGTACTTC	CASVFVPSQDEQYF
TRBD1	TRBV6-6	NA	TRBJ1-2	15	TGTGCCAGCAGTTACTCGTCAGGGGGGTACTATGGCTACACCTTC	CASSYSSGGYYGYTF
NA	TRBV7-9	NA	TRBJ1-4	14	TGTGCCAGCAACGCGATTGCAACTAATGAAAAACTGTTTTTT	CASNAIATNEKLFF
NA	TRBV30	NA	TRBJ1-4	13	TGTGCCTGGAGTGACCGCATTTATGAAAAACTGTTTTTT	CAWSDRIYEKLFF
NA	TRBV4-1	NA	TRBJ2-2	17	TGCGCCAGCAGCCCCCTAGGTTTAGCTGTAAACACCGGGGAGCTGTTTTTT	CASSPLGLAVNTGELFF
TRBD1	TRBV28	NA	TRBJ2-5	15	TGTGCCAGCAGTTTACAGGGGGCAGGATACGAGACCCAGTACTTC	CASSLQGAGYETQYF
NA	TRBV19	few	TRBJ2-1	17	TGTGCCAGTAGTATGGGCCGGGGCAGGAAAATTTACAATGAGCAGTTCTTC	CASSMGRGRKIYNEQFF
TRBD1	TRBV9	NA	TRBJ2-6	17	TGTGCCAGCAGTAGGACAGGGGGCTCAGCTGGGGCCAACGTCCTGACTTTC	CASSRTGGSAGANVLTF